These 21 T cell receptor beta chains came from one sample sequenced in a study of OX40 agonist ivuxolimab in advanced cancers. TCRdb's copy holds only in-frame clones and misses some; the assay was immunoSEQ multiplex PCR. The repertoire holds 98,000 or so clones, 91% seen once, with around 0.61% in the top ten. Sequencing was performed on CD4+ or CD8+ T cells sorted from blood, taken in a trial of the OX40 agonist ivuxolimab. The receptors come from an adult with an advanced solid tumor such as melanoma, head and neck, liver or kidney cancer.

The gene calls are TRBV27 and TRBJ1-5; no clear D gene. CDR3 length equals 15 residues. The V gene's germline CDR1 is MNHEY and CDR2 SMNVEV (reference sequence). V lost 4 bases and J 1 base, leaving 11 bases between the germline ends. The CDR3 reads CASSWNGVSNQPQHF. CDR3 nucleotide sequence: TGTGCCAGCAGTTGGAACGGGGTGAGCAATCAGCCCCAGCATTTT.

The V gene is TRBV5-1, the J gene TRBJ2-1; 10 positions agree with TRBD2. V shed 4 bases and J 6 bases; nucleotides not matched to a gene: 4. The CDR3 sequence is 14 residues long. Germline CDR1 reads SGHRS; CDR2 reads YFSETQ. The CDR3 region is CASSEVAGGNEQFF. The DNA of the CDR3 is TGCGCCAGCAGCGAGGTAGCGGGGGGCAATGAGCAGTTCTTC.

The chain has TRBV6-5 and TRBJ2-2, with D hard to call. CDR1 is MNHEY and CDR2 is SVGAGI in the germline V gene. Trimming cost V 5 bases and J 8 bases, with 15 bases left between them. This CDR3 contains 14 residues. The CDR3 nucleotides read TGTGCCAGCAGTCCCCAGGCTACGTCAGGGGAGCTGTTTTTT. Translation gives CASSPQATSGELFF.

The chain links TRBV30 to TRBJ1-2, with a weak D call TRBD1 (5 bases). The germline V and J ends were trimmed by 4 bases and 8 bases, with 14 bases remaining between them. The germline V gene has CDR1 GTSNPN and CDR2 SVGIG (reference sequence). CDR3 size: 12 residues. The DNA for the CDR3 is TGTGCCTGGACTCAGGGTCAAGGGGGCTACACCTTC. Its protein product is CAWTQGQGGYTF.

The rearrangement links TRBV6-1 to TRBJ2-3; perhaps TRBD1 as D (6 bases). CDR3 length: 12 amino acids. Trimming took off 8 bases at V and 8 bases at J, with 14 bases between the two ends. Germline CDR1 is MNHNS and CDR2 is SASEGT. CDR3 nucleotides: TGTGCCAGCGGATTGACAGGCGGTACGCAGTATTTT. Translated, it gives CASGLTGGTQYF.

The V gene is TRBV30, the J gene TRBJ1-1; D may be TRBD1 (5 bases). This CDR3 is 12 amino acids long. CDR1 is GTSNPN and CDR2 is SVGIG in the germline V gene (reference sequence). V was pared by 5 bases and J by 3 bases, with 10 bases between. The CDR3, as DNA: TGTGCCTGGGGGGGGACGGACACTGAAGCTTTCTTT. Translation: CAWGGTDTEAFF. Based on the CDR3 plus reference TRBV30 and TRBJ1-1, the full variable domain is SQTIHQWPATLVQPVGSPLSLECTVEGTSNPNLYWYRQAAGRGLQLLFYSVGIGQISSEVPQNLSASRPQDRQFILSSKKLLLSDSGFYLCAWGGTDTEAFFGQGTRLTVV.

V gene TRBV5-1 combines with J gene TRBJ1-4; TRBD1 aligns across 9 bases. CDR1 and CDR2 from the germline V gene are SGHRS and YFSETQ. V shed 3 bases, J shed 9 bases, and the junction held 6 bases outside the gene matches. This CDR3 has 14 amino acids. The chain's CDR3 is CASSSRTGDKKLFF. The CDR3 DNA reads TGCGCCAGCAGCTCCAGGACAGGGGACAAAAAACTGTTTTTT.

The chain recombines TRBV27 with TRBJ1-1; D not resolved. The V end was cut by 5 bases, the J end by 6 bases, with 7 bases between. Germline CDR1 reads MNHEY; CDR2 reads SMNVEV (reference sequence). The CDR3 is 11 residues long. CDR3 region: CASSGRAEAFF. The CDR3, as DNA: TGTGCCAGCAGTGGAAGGGCTGAAGCTTTCTTT.

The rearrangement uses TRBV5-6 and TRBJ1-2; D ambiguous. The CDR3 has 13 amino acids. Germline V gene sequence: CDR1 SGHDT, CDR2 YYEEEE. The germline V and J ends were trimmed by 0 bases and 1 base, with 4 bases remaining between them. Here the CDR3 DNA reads TGTGCCAGCAGCTTGGGCAATAACTATGGCTACACCTTC. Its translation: CASSLGNNYGYTF.

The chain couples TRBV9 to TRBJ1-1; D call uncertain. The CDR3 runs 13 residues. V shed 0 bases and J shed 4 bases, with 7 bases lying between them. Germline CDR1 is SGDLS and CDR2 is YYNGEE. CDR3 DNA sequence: TGTGCCAGCAGCGTAGTACAGAGCACTGAAGCTTTCTTT. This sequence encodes CASSVVQSTEAFF.

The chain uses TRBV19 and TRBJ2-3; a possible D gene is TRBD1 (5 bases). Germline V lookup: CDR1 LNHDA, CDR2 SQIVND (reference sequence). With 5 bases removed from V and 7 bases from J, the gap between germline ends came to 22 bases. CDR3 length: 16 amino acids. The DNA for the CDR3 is TGTGCCAGTAGTCTGGCGTGGGGCGGTGGAAAGAATACGCAGTATTTT. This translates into CASSLAWGGGKNTQYF. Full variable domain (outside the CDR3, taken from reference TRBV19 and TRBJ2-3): DGGITQSPKYLFRKEGQNVTLSCEQNLNHDAMYWYRQDPGQGLRLIYYSQIVNDFQKGDIAEGYSVSREKKESFPLTVTSAQKNPTAFYLCASSLAWGGGKNTQYFGPGTRLTVL.

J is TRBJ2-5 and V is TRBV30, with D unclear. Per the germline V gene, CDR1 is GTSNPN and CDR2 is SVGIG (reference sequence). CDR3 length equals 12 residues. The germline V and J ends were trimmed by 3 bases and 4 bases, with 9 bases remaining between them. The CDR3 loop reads CAWRVPGETQYF. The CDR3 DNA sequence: TGTGCCTGGAGAGTCCCGGGAGAGACCCAGTACTTC.

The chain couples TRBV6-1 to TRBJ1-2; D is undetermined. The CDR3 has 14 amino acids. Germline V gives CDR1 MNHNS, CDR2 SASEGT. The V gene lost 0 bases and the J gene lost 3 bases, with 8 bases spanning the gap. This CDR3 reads CASSEADTDYGYTF. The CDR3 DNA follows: TGTGCCAGCAGTGAAGCCGACACCGACTATGGCTACACCTTC.

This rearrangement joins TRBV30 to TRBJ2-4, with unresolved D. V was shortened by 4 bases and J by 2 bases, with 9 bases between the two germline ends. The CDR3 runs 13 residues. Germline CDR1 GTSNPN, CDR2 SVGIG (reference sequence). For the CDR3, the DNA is TGTGCCTGGATACCGGAGTCCAAAAACATTCAGTACTTC. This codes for CAWIPESKNIQYF.

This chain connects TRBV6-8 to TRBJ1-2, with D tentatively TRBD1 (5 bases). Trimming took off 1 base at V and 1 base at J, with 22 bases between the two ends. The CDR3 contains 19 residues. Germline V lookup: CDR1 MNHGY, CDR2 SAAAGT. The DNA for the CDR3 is TGTGCCAGCAGTTACTTTCCCCGGGACCCCACCCACAATAACTATGGCTACACCTTC. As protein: CASSYFPRDPTHNNYGYTF.

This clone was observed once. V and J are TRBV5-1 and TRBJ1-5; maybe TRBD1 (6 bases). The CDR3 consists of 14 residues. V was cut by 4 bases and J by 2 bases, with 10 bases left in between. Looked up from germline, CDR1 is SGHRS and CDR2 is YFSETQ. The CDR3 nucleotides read TGCGCCAGCAGCCCCAGGGGTGGCAATCAGCCCCAGCATTTT. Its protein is CASSPRGGNQPQHF.

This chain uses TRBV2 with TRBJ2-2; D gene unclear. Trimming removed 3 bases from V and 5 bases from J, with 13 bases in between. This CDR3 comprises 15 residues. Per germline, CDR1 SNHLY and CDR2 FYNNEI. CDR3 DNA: TGTGCCAGCAGTGAGACGGCCGTCGGGACCGGGGAGCTGTTTTTT. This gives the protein CASSETAVGTGELFF.

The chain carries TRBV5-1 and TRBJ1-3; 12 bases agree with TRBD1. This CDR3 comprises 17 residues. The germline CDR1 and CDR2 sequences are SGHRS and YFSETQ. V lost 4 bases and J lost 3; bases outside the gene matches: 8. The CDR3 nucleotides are TGCGCCAGCAGCGACTACAGGGACAGGGGGCATGGAAACACCATATATTTT. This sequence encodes CASSDYRDRGHGNTIYF.

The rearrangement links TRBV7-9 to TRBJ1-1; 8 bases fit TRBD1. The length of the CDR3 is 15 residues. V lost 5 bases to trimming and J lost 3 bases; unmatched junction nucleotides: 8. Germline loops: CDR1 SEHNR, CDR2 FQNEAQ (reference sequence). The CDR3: CASSPQGAAYTEAFF. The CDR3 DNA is TGTGCCAGCAGCCCGCAGGGGGCTGCGTACACTGAAGCTTTCTTT.

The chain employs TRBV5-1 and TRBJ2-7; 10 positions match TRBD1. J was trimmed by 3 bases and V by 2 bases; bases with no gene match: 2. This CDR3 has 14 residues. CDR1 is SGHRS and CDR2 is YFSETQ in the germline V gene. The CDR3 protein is CASSLRTGGYEQYF. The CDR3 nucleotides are TGCGCCAGCAGCTTAAGGACAGGGGGCTACGAGCAGTACTTC.

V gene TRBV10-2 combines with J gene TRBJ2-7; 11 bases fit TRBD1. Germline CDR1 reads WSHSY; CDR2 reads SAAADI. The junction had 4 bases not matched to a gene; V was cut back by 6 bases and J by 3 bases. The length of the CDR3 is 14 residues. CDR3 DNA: TGCGCCAGCAGACCGGGACAGGGGGGCTACGAGCAGTACTTC. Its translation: CASRPGQGGYEQYF.